Each of the 15 T cell receptor beta chains below was sequenced from the same sample in a study of blood T cells in healthy people across ages. Primed by a sample-barcoded 5' primer and a J-beta primer mix, a second PCR proceeded for about 7 to 12 cycles. One entry per CDR3 protein, called by TCRdb with MiXCR from the 5' RACE reads. The table has more than 1,400,000 distinct CDR3 sequences, approximately 42% seen once. Material for sequencing was blood. Receptors were obtained from a woman younger than 35 in good health.

This clonotype has just a few counts. The chain combines TRBV12-3 or TRBV12-4 with TRBJ1-1, with D unresolved. The CDR3 runs to 13 residues. The V end was cut by 6 bases, the J end by 4 bases, with 12 bases between. CDR3 sequence: CASRAGEGTEAFF. The CDR3 region has the DNA TGTGCCAGCAGAGCTGGCGAGGGCACTGAAGCTTTCTTT.

The V and J genes are TRBV4-1 and TRBJ1-4; D perhaps matches TRBD1 (5 bases). Trimming shortened V by 0 bases and J by 0 bases, and 20 bases separated the two germline ends. The CDR3 length is 20 residues. The germline gives CDR1 MGHRA, CDR2 YSYEKL. The chain's CDR3 is CASSQDWVPGTLATNEKLFF. CDR3 DNA: TGCGCCAGCAGCCAAGACTGGGTACCCGGGACGCTTGCAACTAATGAAAAACTGTTTTTT.

This clonotype was seen more than once but under ten times. V gene TRBV7-9 combines with J gene TRBJ2-3; tentative D call: TRBD2 (7 bases). Trimming cost V 4 bases and J 1 base, with 12 bases left between them. Germline V lookup: CDR1 SEHNR, CDR2 FQNEAQ (reference sequence). This CDR3 is built from 15 residues. The DNA of the CDR3 is TGTGCCAGCAGCTCCAACGGGGGGCGCACAGATACGCAGTATTTT. It yields the protein CASSSNGGRTDTQYF.

V gene TRBV20-1 combines with J gene TRBJ2-7; D gene ambiguous. Per germline, CDR1 DFQATT and CDR2 SNEGSKA (reference sequence). With 2 bases removed from V and 2 bases from J, the gap between germline ends came to 7 bases. The CDR3 contains 12 residues. The CDR3 sequence: CSARPSPYEQYF. Written as DNA, the CDR3 is TGCAGTGCTAGACCCTCTCCCTACGAGCAGTACTTC.

This clonotype came up once. The chain joins TRBV28 to TRBJ1-5, with TRBD1 identical over 7 bases. The junction had 8 bases not matched to a gene; V was cut back by 5 bases and J by 7 bases. CDR1 and CDR2 from the germline V gene are MDHEN and SYDVKM. This CDR3 has 14 amino acids. CDR3 in amino acids: CASSKTGSGQPQHF. For the CDR3, the DNA is TGTGCCAGCAGTAAGACAGGGTCTGGGCAGCCCCAGCATTTT.

The chain has TRBV20-1 and TRBJ2-1, with 9 bases that match TRBD1. The CDR3 length is 17 residues. V shed 3 bases and J 4 bases; nucleotides not matched to a gene: 13. Germline lookup yields CDR1 DFQATT and CDR2 SNEGSKA (reference sequence). This CDR3 reads CSASWQFTGGGYNEQFF. In DNA form, the CDR3 reads TGCAGTGCTAGTTGGCAATTCACAGGGGGCGGGTACAATGAGCAGTTCTTC.

This rearrangement joins TRBV7-9 to TRBJ1-1; 9 bases are a match to TRBD1. This CDR3 contains 15 residues. V shed 6 bases and J 4 bases; nucleotides not matched to a gene: 9. CDR1 is SEHNR and CDR2 is FQNEAQ in the germline V gene (reference sequence). The CDR3 DNA reads TGTGCCAGCAGGGGTCCCCAACAGGGGGCCACTGAAGCTTTCTTT. It is translated as CASRGPQQGATEAFF.

The chain has TRBV3-1 and TRBJ2-7; D is perhaps TRBD2 (5 bases). Germline assignment: CDR1 LGHDT and CDR2 YNNKEL (reference sequence). The CDR3 spans 15 residues. The V end lost 4 bases, the J end lost 5 bases, and 18 bases lay between the germline ends. CDR3 residues: CASSPGDTMVDEQYF. The CDR3 region has the DNA TGTGCCAGCAGCCCCGGGGATACTATGGTTGACGAGCAGTACTTC.

CDR3 in DNA: TGTGCCACCAGCAGATCCCTGATCACAGGGGGTTTAGGCAATCAGCCCCAGCATTTT. This translates into CATSRSLITGGLGNQPQHF. The chain joins TRBV15 to TRBJ1-5, with 8 positions matching TRBD1. This CDR3 contains 19 residues. Germline V lookup: CDR1 LNHNV, CDR2 YYDKDF (reference sequence). V dropped 2 bases and J dropped 2; count of bases not matched to a gene: 14.

This sequence joins TRBV7-9 and TRBJ2-1; D might be TRBD2 (7 bases). V was cut by 5 bases and J by 0 bases, with 23 bases left in between. The CDR3 covers 19 residues. CDR1 SEHNR and CDR2 FQNEAQ come from the germline V gene (reference sequence). Here the CDR3 reads CASSPWGGSGPSSYNEQFF. The CDR3 coding sequence is TGTGCCAGCAGCCCATGGGGGGGCAGCGGGCCCAGCTCCTACAATGAGCAGTTCTTC.

Only a few counts were recorded for this clonotype. The V call is TRBV10-3, the J call TRBJ1-2; TRBD1 agrees at 12 bases. V dropped 3 bases and J dropped 4; count of bases not matched to a gene: 9. The CDR3 consists of 17 residues. CDR1 ENHRY and CDR2 SYGVKD come from the germline V gene. The CDR3 DNA reads as TGTGCCATCAGTGACTCTCCCGGGACAGGGGGCAGCTATGGCTACACCTTC. Its translation is CAISDSPGTGGSYGYTF.

This clonotype was detected a few times. This sequence joins TRBV28 and TRBJ2-1, with TRBD2 identical over 16 bases. The V and J ends lost 9 bases and 8 bases, in that order; junction bases with no gene match: 13. Germline CDR1 reads MDHEN; CDR2 reads SYDVKM. This CDR3 contains 17 residues. For the CDR3, the DNA is TGTGCCAGTGGGACCGGGACTAGCGGGAGGGCCGCGGATGAGCAGTTCTTC. It is translated as CASGTGTSGRAADEQFF.

The chain joins TRBV5-6 to TRBJ2-7; TRBD1 might be the D (6 bases). With 2 bases removed from V and 2 bases from J, the gap between germline ends came to 20 bases. CDR3 length equals 17 residues. In germline, CDR1 is SGHDT, CDR2 YYEEEE. The CDR3, as DNA: TGTGCCAGCAGCTTTCCGCAGGGGCGATGGGAAGCCTACGAGCAGTACTTC. This codes for CASSFPQGRWEAYEQYF. Looking up the rest from reference TRBV5-6 and TRBJ2-7 gives the full variable domain: DAGVTQSPTHLIKTRGQQVTLRCSPKSGHDTVSWYQQALGQGPQFIFQYYEEEERQRGNFPDRFSGHQFPNYSSELNVNALLLGDSALYLCASSFPQGRWEAYEQYFGPGTRLTVT.

This clonotype showed up just a few times. The J gene is TRBJ2-5, the V gene TRBV4-1; D is possibly TRBD1 (6 bases). The V and J ends lost 2 bases and 2 bases respectively, with 12 bases between them. Germline values: CDR1 MGHRA, CDR2 YSYEKL. The CDR3 covers 15 residues. CDR3 protein: CASSQTDRPQETQYF. CDR3 nucleotides: TGCGCCAGCAGCCAAACGGACAGACCACAAGAGACCCAGTACTTC.

This clonotype came up a few times. The chain carries TRBV10-3 and TRBJ2-7; 7 bases align to TRBD1. The CDR3 loop spans 14 amino acids. V dropped 4 bases and J dropped 3; count of bases not matched to a gene: 6. The germline V gene has CDR1 ENHRY and CDR2 SYGVKD. The CDR3 DNA reads as TGTGCCATCAGTGTCGGGGACAGAGGCTACGAGCAGTACTTC. This translates into CAISVGDRGYEQYF.